This TCR beta chain was sequenced in a study of cytomegalovirus exposure and HLA in healthy donors. Looking at the study overall: For the roughly 400 genotyped donors, more than 80% fell within the Caucasian-associated ancestry cluster.

General study points: Upon later analysis, TCR association rates were observed to vary by HLA locus, being highest for DRB1 and lowest for HLA-C.

This CDR3 region has 13 residues. Trimming shortened V by 8 bases and J by 6 bases, and 13 bases separated the two germline ends. Germline V gene sequence: CDR1 SNHLY, CDR2 FYNNEI. The PCR used 60 Vbeta and 13 Jbeta primers. Assay used: immunoSEQ multiplex PCR; TCRdb lists only in-frame clones, some missing. The repertoire holds some 140,000 clones, with 80% as singletons. A word on this clone: As yet, its antigen is unknown.

The donors comprised healthy bone marrow donors. Sequenced material: PBMCs. This chain connects TRBV2 to TRBJ2-2; a possible D gene is TRBD2 (6 bases). The clonotype was recovered from a woman between 35 and 50 years old in good health and CMV-seropositive. This CDR3 reads CASLREIAGELFF. The CDR3 region has the DNA TGTGCCAGCCTCCGGGAGATCGCCGGGGAGCTGTTTTTT.